This TCR beta chain was recovered during a study of regulatory T cells in long-lasting Graves disease. General observations from the study: TCR diversity in persistent Graves' patients was below that of newly diagnosed ones.

Both iRepertoire HTBI primers and Arm-PCR of CDR3 regions were used to build the TCR beta libraries. TCRdb used MiXCR to reprocess the multiplex PCR reads, holding one entry per CDR3 protein. The table records 350,000 to 450,000 distinct CDR3 sequences, about 15% of them present only once. About this clonotype itself: The antigen is undetermined.

Germline V gene sequence: CDR1 GTSNPN, CDR2 SVGIG (reference sequence). V shed 7 bases and J 0 bases; nucleotides not matched to a gene: 5. The CDR3 extends over 13 amino acids. The sample's time point: newly diagnosed GD, antithyroid drugs for less than 3 months. The TCR library was made from RNA extracted from PBMCs. The data were also submitted as part of a second study, on T cells in Graves' hyperthyroidism and ophthalmopathy. That source adds: The HTBI set primed first-round TCR CDR3 RT-PCR.

The receptor comes from a woman aged 30 to 39 with Graves disease. This sequence joins TRBV30 and TRBJ2-7, with 8 bases matching TRBD2. Source: peripheral blood mononuclear cells (PBMCs), taken at new diagnosis, from a patient treated with antithyroid drugs. CDR3 bases: TGTGCCTCACTAGCGGCTCCCTCCTACGAGCAGTACTTC. This gives the protein CASLAAPSYEQYF.